The 27 T cell receptor beta chains reported below all come from one sample, sequenced in a study of T cells after yellow fever vaccination. One entry per CDR3 protein results from TCRdb running MiXCR on the 5' RACE reads. The table has 150,000 to 200,000 distinct CDR3 sequences, 9.5% to 12% seen once. This material consisted of CD8+ T cells sorted from PBMCs, taken 15 days after the yellow fever booster vaccination. The receptors come from a man between 18 and 29 years old who received the YFV17D yellow fever vaccine.

The gene calls are TRBV6-2 or TRBV6-3 and TRBJ2-7, with D uncertain. CDR3 length: 13 residues. The V and J ends lost 10 bases and 1 base respectively, with 14 bases between them. Germline values: CDR1 MNHEY, CDR2 SVGEGT. Here the CDR3 reads CATALDGSYEQYV. The CDR3 DNA follows: TGTGCCACCGCGCTTGACGGATCCTACGAGCAGTACGTC.

The chain joins TRBV7-9 to TRBJ2-5; possibly TRBD1 for D (6 bases). The CDR3 has 23 amino acids. The V gene's germline CDR1 is SEHNR and CDR2 FQNEAQ (reference sequence). Deletions cut 7 bases from V and 2 bases from J, with 41 bases between. As DNA, the CDR3 is TGTGCCAGCACCAACCTACCCGCGCAGGGGAAGGGGACCCGGGACACTACTCAAGAGACCCAGTACTTC. Translation gives CASTNLPAQGKGTRDTTQETQYF.

This clonotype appeared a few times. The chain has TRBV11-3 and TRBJ2-5; D may be TRBD2 (5 bases). Trimming removed 5 bases from V and 2 bases from J, with 9 bases in between. Germline V lookup: CDR1 SGHNT, CDR2 YENEEA. The CDR3 length is 13 residues. CDR3 protein: CASSPGRQETQYF. CDR3 sequence (DNA): TGTGCCAGCAGCCCGGGGAGACAAGAGACCCAGTACTTC.

As concerns this clonotype: A read error may be the cause here, since a much bigger clone is one base away. The chain joins TRBV13 to TRBJ2-2; no reliable D call. With 5 bases removed from V and 4 bases from J, the gap between germline ends came to 5 bases. This CDR3 has 12 residues. Germline V CDR1 and CDR2: PRHDT, FYEKMQ (reference sequence). In DNA, the CDR3 is TGTGCCAGCAGCCCCTTCACCGGGGAGCTGTTTTTT. This gives the protein CASSPFTGELFF. The full variable domain, its missing parts supplied by reference TRBV13 and TRBJ2-2, is AAGVIQSPRHLIKEKRETATLKCYPIPRHDTVYWYQQGPGQDPQFLISFYEKMQSDKGSIPDRFSAQQFSDYHSELNMSSLELGDSALYFCASSPFTGELFFGEGSRLTVL.

This clonotype was counted only a few times. The gene calls are TRBV9 and TRBJ2-2; D may be TRBD1 (6 bases). The germline V gene encodes CDR1 SGDLS and CDR2 YYNGEE. V was clipped by 4 bases and J by 0 bases, with 10 bases between them. This CDR3 spans 15 amino acids. The CDR3 region is CASSTWTANTGELFF. CDR3 bases: TGTGCCAGCAGCACCTGGACAGCGAACACCGGGGAGCTGTTTTTT.

V and J are TRBV3-1 and TRBJ2-7; 7 nucleotides line up with TRBD1. CDR1 is LGHDT, CDR2 YNNKEL, per germline (reference sequence). V was pared by 5 bases and J by 5 bases, with 9 bases of the junction left unmatched. The CDR3 totals 14 residues. The CDR3 region has the DNA TGTGCCAGCAGCGAGACAGGGATTATCAACGAGCAGTACTTC. It codes for CASSETGIINEQYF.

The J gene is TRBJ2-2, the V gene TRBV11-2; D may match TRBD1 or TRBD2 (6 bases each). Trimming shortened V by 1 base and J by 9 bases, and 12 bases separated the two germline ends. This CDR3 contains 14 residues. Germline CDR1 SGHAT, CDR2 FQNNGV. The CDR3 DNA sequence: TGTGCCAGCAGCTTAGCCGGGGGCGAACGGGAGCTGTTTTTT. This gives the protein CASSLAGGERELFF.

The CDR3 nucleotides are TGTGCCAGCAGACTTCTAGCGGGGGGGCCTATAGGAAATGAGCAGTTCTTC. This gives the protein CASRLLAGGPIGNEQFF. V usage is TRBV12-3 or TRBV12-4 and J usage is TRBJ2-1, with 12 bases identical to TRBD2. V lost 6 bases to trimming and J lost 7 bases; unmatched junction nucleotides: 13. This CDR3 region has 17 residues.

This clonotype has at least ten counts. The chain has TRBV15 and TRBJ2-1, with D perhaps matching TRBD2 (5 bases). The CDR3 is 15 residues long. Germline CDR1 LNHNV, CDR2 YYDKDF (reference sequence). Trimming took off 5 bases at V and 3 bases at J, with 14 bases between the two ends. CDR3 nucleotides: TGTGCCACCAGCGTCGAGCGGAACAACTACAATGAGCAGTTCTTC. Protein sequence: CATSVERNNYNEQFF.

This chain links TRBV27 with TRBJ2-5; D call uncertain. Germline V lookup: CDR1 MNHEY, CDR2 SMNVEV (reference sequence). Trimming took off 3 bases at V and 1 base at J, with 12 bases between the two ends. The CDR3 length is 15 residues. CDR3 loop: CASSFPGETQETQYF. The CDR3 DNA reads as TGTGCCAGCAGTTTTCCGGGCGAGACCCAAGAGACCCAGTACTTC.

J is TRBJ2-1 and V is TRBV6-4, with 10 bases that match TRBD2. This CDR3 has 14 amino acids. After removal of 0 bases from V and 9 bases from J, the junction contained 2 bases not matched to a gene. Germline loops: CDR1 MRHNA, CDR2 SNTAGT. This chain's CDR3 is CASSDSSGGIEQFF. CDR3 in DNA: TGTGCCAGCAGTGACTCTAGCGGGGGGATTGAGCAGTTCTTC.

A few counts support this clonotype. This rearrangement joins TRBV6-2 or TRBV6-3 to TRBJ2-1, with 13 nucleotides matching TRBD2. The CDR3 contains 18 residues. Germline assignment: CDR1 MNHEY and CDR2 SVGEGT. Trimming cost V 6 bases and J 3 bases; bases outside gene matches: 11. CDR3 loop: CASRGGLAGVPLYNEQFF. The CDR3 region has the DNA TGTGCCAGCAGGGGTGGACTAGCGGGGGTACCCCTCTACAATGAGCAGTTCTTC.

This clonotype has a handful of counts. The J gene is TRBJ2-1, the V gene TRBV6-6; the D call may be TRBD1 or TRBD2 (5 bases each). Germline-derived CDR1 and CDR2 are MNHNY and SVGAGI (reference sequence). The V end lost 6 bases, the J end lost 2 bases, and 11 bases lay between the germline ends. This CDR3 is built from 14 residues. The CDR3 DNA is TGTGCCAGCAGGAGAGGGGCAGCCTACAATGAGCAGTTCTTC. This sequence encodes CASRRGAAYNEQFF.

CDR3: CASKNQGLYGDEQFF. CDR3 coding DNA: TGTGCCAGCAAGAATCAGGGTCTGTATGGAGATGAGCAGTTCTTC. This rearrangement joins TRBV6-2 or TRBV6-3 to TRBJ2-1, with a weak D call TRBD1 (5 bases). The CDR3 totals 15 residues. CDR1 and CDR2 from the germline V gene are MNHEY and SVGEGT. Trimming removed 7 bases from V and 8 bases from J, with 21 bases in between.

This clonotype was recorded many times. The chain uses TRBV6-5 and TRBJ2-2; D unresolved. Germline CDR1 and CDR2: MNHEY and SVGAGI. The CDR3 consists of 14 residues. V was pared by 5 bases and J by 5 bases, with 12 bases between. CDR3 residues: CASSRRPETGELFF. CDR3 sequence (DNA): TGTGCCAGCAGTAGGCGACCTGAAACCGGGGAGCTGTTTTTT.

The chain has TRBV4-1 and TRBJ1-2, with D tentatively TRBD1 (5 bases). Trimming took 3 bases from V and 4 from J, leaving 15 bases between them. The CDR3 totals 15 residues. CDR1 and CDR2 from the germline V gene are MGHRA and YSYEKL. Written as DNA, the CDR3 is TGCGCCAGCAGCCATTCTCCGGGAGGGACCTATGGCTACACCTTC. Translating it yields CASSHSPGGTYGYTF.

This clonotype was counted between two and nine times. The chain recombines TRBV7-6 with TRBJ2-7; D gene ambiguous. The CDR3 length is 15 residues. Looked up from germline, CDR1 is SGHVS and CDR2 is FNYEAQ. V was trimmed by 4 bases and J by 6 bases, leaving 19 bases between them. The CDR3 is CASSSIFDETAEQYF. CDR3 coding DNA: TGTGCCAGCAGCTCGATCTTCGACGAGACGGCCGAGCAGTACTTC. Full variable domain (rest looked up from reference TRBV7-6 and TRBJ2-7): GAGVSQSPRYKVTKRGQDVALRCDPISGHVSLYWYRQALGQGPEFLTYFNYEAQQDKSGLPNDRFSAERPEGSISTLTIQRTEQRDSAMYRCASSSIFDETAEQYFGPGTRLTVT.

This chain connects TRBV5-1 to TRBJ1-1; D is undetermined. This CDR3 has 15 residues. The V gene lost 0 bases and the J gene lost 2 bases, with 11 bases spanning the gap. Germline lookup yields CDR1 SGHRS and CDR2 YFSETQ. The CDR3 protein is CASSLAVMGNTEAFF. The CDR3 DNA reads as TGCGCCAGCAGCTTGGCGGTGATGGGTAACACTGAAGCTTTCTTT.

This clonotype was observed a few times. V is TRBV6-2 or TRBV6-3 and J is TRBJ2-1; TRBD1 matches 9 bases. The CDR3 has 12 amino acids. Germline lookup yields CDR1 MNHEY and CDR2 SVGEGT. Trimming removed 4 bases from V and 15 bases from J; junction bases left unmatched: 7. The CDR3 region has the DNA TGTGCCAGCAGTTTGGGGACAGGGATTTTGTTCTTC. It encodes CASSLGTGILFF.

J is TRBJ2-1 and V is TRBV29-1; D is undetermined. CDR3 length: 10 amino acids. Germline CDR1 and CDR2: SQVTM and ANQGSEA. The V end was cut by 4 bases, the J end by 5 bases, with 3 bases between. CDR3 sequence reads: CSVVHNEQFF. CDR3 in DNA: TGCAGCGTTGTCCACAATGAGCAGTTCTTC.

V and J are TRBV29-1 and TRBJ1-1; a possible D gene is TRBD1 (5 bases). CDR1 SQVTM and CDR2 ANQGSEA come from the germline V gene. Trimming shortened V by 6 bases and J by 2 bases, and 25 bases separated the two germline ends. The CDR3 is made up of 17 amino acids. CDR3 bases: TGCAGCGTGGTCTCCCGGGACCGTTCGGGTGGTAACACTGAAGCTTTCTTT. Translating gives CSVVSRDRSGGNTEAFF.

This clonotype was observed many times. This chain uses TRBV7-7 with TRBJ2-2, with 10 nucleotides matching TRBD1. The CDR3 runs 15 residues. V shed 5 bases and J 3 bases; nucleotides not matched to a gene: 3. Germline V gene lookup returns CDR1 SSHAT and CDR2 FNYEAQ (reference sequence). The CDR3 nucleotides are TGTGCCAGCAGCCGGGACAGGGGCGACACCGGGGAGCTGTTTTTT. This encodes CASSRDRGDTGELFF.

This clonotype was seen at least ten times. V gene TRBV27 combines with J gene TRBJ2-3, with 13 nucleotides matching TRBD2. This CDR3 contains 17 residues. J gave up 5 bases and V 6 bases, and 11 bases lay outside the gene matches. CDR1 and CDR2 from the germline V gene are MNHEY and SMNVEV (reference sequence). The CDR3 spells CASRQTSGGPAGDTQYF. The DNA for the CDR3 is TGTGCCAGCAGGCAGACTAGCGGGGGGCCCGCTGGAGATACGCAGTATTTT.

The sample holds many counts of this clonotype. The chain combines TRBV4-3 with TRBJ2-2; 9 bases are shared with TRBD2. This CDR3 contains 18 residues. Unmatched junction bases numbered 9, after V lost 4 bases and J lost 0 bases. Germline loops: CDR1 LGHNA, CDR2 YSLEER. As DNA, the CDR3 is TGCGCCAGCAGCCCAAGTAGCGGGGGCCCTTCGAACACCGGGGAGCTGTTTTTT. The encoded protein is CASSPSSGGPSNTGELFF.

This clonotype was picked up a small number of times. The chain joins TRBV19 to TRBJ2-2; 12 bases are shared with TRBD1. J was trimmed by 6 bases and V by 0 bases; bases with no gene match: 11. This CDR3 has 19 amino acids. The germline gives CDR1 LNHDA, CDR2 SQIVND (reference sequence). The CDR3 DNA sequence: TGTGCCAGTAGTATAGATAGGGGGACAGGGGGCCGGCGATCCGGGGAGCTGTTTTTT. Residues: CASSIDRGTGGRRSGELFF. The full variable domain, rest sourced from reference TRBV19 and TRBJ2-2, is DGGITQSPKYLFRKEGQNVTLSCEQNLNHDAMYWYRQDPGQGLRLIYYSQIVNDFQKGDIAEGYSVSREKKESFPLTVTSAQKNPTAFYLCASSIDRGTGGRRSGELFFGEGSRLTVL.

This clonotype was recorded many times. The V call is TRBV7-9, the J call TRBJ1-4; D gene unclear. This CDR3 spans 15 amino acids. The germline CDR1 and CDR2 sequences are SEHNR and FQNEAQ (reference sequence). V was shortened by 1 base and J by 0 bases, with 6 bases between the two germline ends. As DNA, the CDR3 is TGTGCCAGCAGCTTAGGGGCAGCAACTAATGAAAAACTGTTTTTT. Amino acids: CASSLGAATNEKLFF.

Only a few counts were recorded for this clonotype. J is TRBJ2-5 and V is TRBV7-3; TRBD1 matches 8 bases. Germline V gene data show CDR1 as SGHTA and CDR2 as FQGTGA. CDR3 length equals 13 residues. Losses at the gene ends were 3 bases for V and 5 bases for J; bases not matched to a gene: 2. This CDR3 is CASSLTGDETQYF. Here the CDR3 DNA reads TGTGCCAGCAGCTTGACAGGGGACGAGACCCAGTACTTC.